The rows below give T cell receptor beta chains drawn from one sample of a study of blood T cell repertoires in COVID-19. Profiling relied on immunoSEQ multiplex PCR, and the TCRdb table lists in-frame clones only, not all of them. The sample has about 76,000 clones, over 80% seen once; the top ten hold roughly 6%. The specimen was peripheral blood. The receptors shown here come from a man between 45 and 60 years old with active COVID-19. Both conserved end residues are part of each CDR3. Each record gives: D gene, V gene, clone size, CDR3 protein. D genes are given only for firm matches. Some rows have no size entry. The others give once, few or many, or a class for an expanded clone.

.	TRBV5-1	.	CASSLRPGSGGYQPQHF
.	TRBV19	.	CASTWDFRSYNEQFF
TRBD1	TRBV6-6	.	CASSWDRVAYEQYF
.	TRBV18	.	CASSPLGDTGELFF
.	TRBV6-5	.	CASSYVQGPGEQFF
TRBD1	TRBV6-1	.	CASSEWAGQGYEQYF
.	TRBV4-1	few	CASSQPSRGSNEQFF
TRBD1	TRBV10-3	.	CAISYRGDAEAFF
TRBD2	TRBV3-1/TRBV3-2	.	CASSQGWGTSGTNEQFF
.	TRBV7-8	few	CASSLRQVLSGANVLTF
TRBD2	TRBV4-3	.	CASSQELAAGTDTQYF
.	TRBV6-5	.	CASTLGGGTGELFF
TRBD1	TRBV6-5	.	CASSRQGNNSPLHF
TRBD2	TRBV9	.	CASSVDLAGEYEQYF
TRBD1	TRBV27	.	CASSDRDPSYEQYF
.	TRBV28	.	CASSPRFMVQGKITNTEAFF
.	TRBV27	.	CASSSRTADTQYF
.	TRBV5-4	.	CASSLTGGDTEAFF
.	TRBV3-1/TRBV3-2	.	CASSQLRESLTDTQYF
TRBD2	TRBV28	.	CASSFRQREGTQYF
.	TRBV9	.	CASSISGDSSYEQYF
.	TRBV19	.	CASTGLFKAFF
TRBD1	TRBV6-1	.	CASTDRVDSPLHF
.	TRBV29-1	.	CSVDGQGNTEAFF
.	TRBV5-1	once	CASSLRPSSGNTIYF
TRBD1	TRBV5-1	.	CASSLVDDRVQTEAFF
.	TRBV3-1/TRBV3-2	.	CASSPYHGTSPGYTF
TRBD1	TRBV5-1	.	CASRNPTGGVNYGYTF
TRBD1	TRBV27	.	CASSSPGTAGTEAFF
TRBD1	TRBV2	.	CASSEGRGTLYTQYF
.	TRBV28	.	CASSFVRRGTEAFF
TRBD1	TRBV27	.	CASSLWQGADEAFF
TRBD1	TRBV6-1	.	CASSEADRAYEQYF
.	TRBV4-1	.	CASSQGETDYNEQFF
.	TRBV19	.	CASSIAYSNQPQHF
TRBD1	TRBV18	.	CASSPTGQDYGYTF
TRBD1	TRBV4-3	.	CASSQDYRGRLTEAFF
TRBD1	TRBV24-1	.	CATSDLPGTGANEKLFF
.	TRBV2	.	CASSESPGRANTIYF
TRBD2	TRBV9	.	CASTVGLAGVNGELFF
.	TRBV18	.	CASSPLRTDTQYF
.	TRBV13	.	CASSYRVGGGTDTQYF
.	TRBV28	.	CASSRLSLYEQYF
TRBD2	TRBV4-2	.	CASSLAAGGTTDTQYF
TRBD1	TRBV10-3	once	CAIRDRGTNTEAFF
TRBD2	TRBV29-1	.	CSVEGREGGNEQFF
TRBD1	TRBV14	.	CASSRRGALNTEAFF
.	TRBV9	.	CASSVEVEGSPLHF